The 25 T cell receptor beta chains listed next were all sequenced from one sample in a study of human T cells and chemical hapten exposure. Noted time point: pre-sensitization, week 0. The treatment is: therapeutic diphenylcyclopropenone sensitization with weekly scalp DPC. Via MiXCR, TCRdb re-called the RACE reads, giving one row per CDR3 protein. The sample gives 300,000 to 450,000 distinct CDR3 sequences, 4.5% to 5.5% of which show up once; 2.5% to 3% is in the top ten. This sample comprised whole blood, obtained in connection with sensitization to the hapten diphenylcyclopropenone (DPC). The source is a woman between 45 and 65 years old with alopecia areata. Some clones in this sample may be carry-over from other donors' samples.

The rearrangement joins TRBV20-1 to TRBJ1-1; tentative D call: TRBD1 (5 bases). CDR1 is DFQATT and CDR2 is SNEGSKA in the germline V gene (reference sequence). Deletions cut 1 base from V and 4 bases from J, with 16 bases between. CDR3 size: 15 residues. CDR3 nucleotides: TGCAGTGCTAGAGTTTTGGGCGGGGGAGGCACTGAAGCTTTCTTT. Translating it yields CSARVLGGGGTEAFF.

The chain joins TRBV20-1 to TRBJ2-5; TRBD2 might be the D (6 bases). With 6 bases removed from V and 1 base from J, the gap between germline ends came to 18 bases. The CDR3 is 15 residues long. Germline V gives CDR1 DFQATT, CDR2 SNEGSKA (reference sequence). The CDR3 here is CSAPLLGGRQETQYF. Here the CDR3 DNA reads TGCAGTGCCCCACTTTTAGGAGGGCGCCAAGAGACCCAGTACTTC.

This sequence joins TRBV2 and TRBJ1-1; D uncertain. Germline values: CDR1 SNHLY, CDR2 FYNNEI. The CDR3 consists of 13 residues. V lost 7 bases, J lost 6 bases, and 15 bases lay in between. The CDR3 reads CASTGRGRAEAFF. The CDR3 DNA reads as TGTGCCAGCACCGGACGGGGAAGGGCTGAAGCTTTCTTT.

This clonotype occurred many times. This chain links TRBV12-3 or TRBV12-4 with TRBJ2-6; 8 bases agree with TRBD2. There are 22 residues in the CDR3. V dropped 2 bases and J dropped 1; count of bases not matched to a gene: 19. The CDR3 spells CASSLSPLLSGGGRSGANVLTF. CDR3 DNA sequence: TGTGCCAGCAGTTTAAGCCCCTTATTGAGTGGCGGGGGGCGATCTGGGGCCAACGTCCTGACTTTC.

The CDR3 is CASSLGAVNYGYTF. CDR3 bases: TGTGCCAGCAGCTTAGGGGCAGTCAACTATGGCTACACCTTC. The J gene is TRBJ1-2, the V gene TRBV7-9; D gene unclear. Trimming left V 1 base short and J 2 bases short, with 8 bases between. The length of the CDR3 is 14 residues. Germline loops: CDR1 SEHNR, CDR2 FQNEAQ (reference sequence).

This clonotype was seen ten or more times. This sequence joins TRBV5-1 and TRBJ2-7, with 8 bases fitting TRBD2. The CDR3 extends over 15 amino acids. Unmatched junction bases numbered 7, after V lost 5 bases and J lost 0 bases. CDR1 is SGHRS and CDR2 is YFSETQ in the germline V gene. The CDR3 DNA sequence: TGCGCCAGCAGTCGCTCCGGGACTAGCTCCTACGAGCAGTACTTC. Its protein is CASSRSGTSSYEQYF.

This clonotype was counted ten times or more. The chain combines TRBV18 with TRBJ2-1, with TRBD2 as a possible D gene (5 bases). CDR1 KGHSH and CDR2 LQKENI come from the germline V gene. The V gene lost 3 bases and the J gene lost 0 bases, with 12 bases spanning the gap. This CDR3 spans 16 amino acids. CDR3: CASSPTTPSSYNEQFF. The CDR3 nucleotides read TGTGCCAGCTCACCGACTACCCCAAGCTCCTACAATGAGCAGTTCTTC.

This clonotype came up a few times. The V and J genes are TRBV3-1 and TRBJ2-1, with D perhaps matching TRBD1 or TRBD2 (5 bases each). Germline V lookup: CDR1 LGHDT, CDR2 YNNKEL (reference sequence). This CDR3 comprises 15 residues. The V gene lost 3 bases and the J gene lost 2 bases, with 11 bases spanning the gap. CDR3 coding DNA: TGTGCCAGCAGCCAGGGGGACGGAGCCTACAATGAGCAGTTCTTC. This translates into CASSQGDGAYNEQFF.

This clonotype has ten or more counts. The chain carries TRBV15 and TRBJ2-7, with D perhaps assigned TRBD1 or TRBD2 (6 bases each). There are 13 residues in the CDR3. Between the trimmed V and J ends, which lost 5 bases and 6 bases, there was a span of 14 bases. The germline V gene has CDR1 LNHNV and CDR2 YYDKDF (reference sequence). CDR3 residues: CATSGVGGREQYF. The CDR3 region has the DNA TGTGCCACCAGCGGCGTCGGGGGCCGCGAGCAGTACTTC.

The V call is TRBV6-1, the J call TRBJ1-1, with TRBD1 matching 7 bases. Germline V CDR1 and CDR2: MNHNS, SASEGT. The V gene end was trimmed by 10 bases and the J gene end by 4 bases; junction bases not matched to a gene: 9. The CDR3 runs 13 residues. The CDR3 spells CAIWTGRVTEAFF. CDR3 coding DNA: TGTGCCATATGGACAGGCCGTGTCACTGAAGCTTTCTTT.

The sample holds a few counts of this clonotype. This sequence joins TRBV12-3 or TRBV12-4 and TRBJ2-1; 14 nucleotides align to TRBD2. The CDR3 length is 17 residues. Trimming took 3 bases from V and 7 from J; bases not matched to a gene: 8. The CDR3 here is CASSFAGLAGAWNEQFF. The CDR3 region has the DNA TGTGCCAGCAGTTTTGCGGGACTAGCGGGAGCTTGGAATGAGCAGTTCTTC.

The chain carries TRBV19 and TRBJ1-5, with 7 bases matching TRBD1. The germline CDR1 and CDR2 sequences are LNHDA and SQIVND (reference sequence). CDR3 length: 14 residues. With V trimmed by 6 bases and J by 6 bases, 8 bases remained unmatched. CDR3 sequence reads: CASSPSGGTQPQHF. The CDR3 DNA reads TGTGCCAGTAGCCCTTCAGGGGGAACTCAGCCCCAGCATTTT.

The CDR3 DNA follows: TGTGCCTGGAGTGGGACAGGGCTGAACACTGAAGCTTTCTTT. Protein sequence: CAWSGTGLNTEAFF. This sequence joins TRBV30 and TRBJ1-1, with 8 bases aligning to TRBD1. This CDR3 comprises 14 residues. Trimming took 1 base from V and 0 from J; bases not matched to a gene: 1. Looked up from germline, CDR1 is GTSNPN and CDR2 is SVGIG (reference sequence).

This clonotype was seen at least ten times. V usage is TRBV6-5 and J usage is TRBJ1-2; a weak D match, TRBD1 (6 bases). There are 14 residues in the CDR3. Germline loops: CDR1 MNHEY, CDR2 SVGAGI. The germline V and J ends were trimmed by 5 bases and 8 bases, with 18 bases remaining between them. DNA for the CDR3: TGTGCCAGCAGTCCCCGTGGACAGTCGAACGGCTACACCTTC. Translation gives CASSPRGQSNGYTF.

This clonotype occurred many times. V usage is TRBV9 and J usage is TRBJ2-5, with D uncertain. Trimming pared 2 bases from V and 2 bases from J, leaving 10 bases between. This CDR3 is 14 amino acids long. Germline CDR1 reads SGDLS; CDR2 reads YYNGEE. This CDR3 reads CASSVAAAQETQYF. CDR3 sequence (DNA): TGTGCCAGCAGCGTCGCGGCGGCACAAGAGACCCAGTACTTC.

This clonotype was counted between two and nine times. The chain employs TRBV15 and TRBJ2-3; tentative D call: TRBD1 (5 bases). Between the trimmed V and J ends, which lost 5 bases and 0 bases, there was a span of 12 bases. Per germline, CDR1 LNHNV and CDR2 YYDKDF (reference sequence). The CDR3 extends over 15 amino acids. CDR3 region: CATSRTRDSTDTQYF. Written as DNA, the CDR3 is TGTGCCACCAGCCGTACCAGGGATAGCACAGATACGCAGTATTTT.

This clonotype was recorded at least ten times. The rearrangement links TRBV6-2 or TRBV6-3 to TRBJ2-1, with TRBD2 identical over 8 bases. The CDR3 is 16 residues long. Per the germline V gene, CDR1 is MNHEY and CDR2 is SVGEGT. With 4 bases clipped from V and 8 bases from J, the junction kept 13 bases outside the gene matches. For the CDR3, the DNA is TGTGCCAGCAGTTTGTCCGCGACTAGCGACCGCTATGAGCAGTTCTTC. Protein product: CASSLSATSDRYEQFF.

This clonotype was observed a handful of times. CDR3 in amino acids: CASSFSPSGNTIYF. As DNA, the CDR3 is TGTGCCAGCAGTTTTTCCCCATCTGGAAACACCATATATTTT. The rearrangement links TRBV12-3 or TRBV12-4 to TRBJ1-3; D remains ambiguous. The CDR3 has 14 residues. Deletions cut 3 bases from V and 1 base from J, with 7 bases between.

This clonotype was recorded many times. The chain couples TRBV29-1 to TRBJ1-5, with D possibly matching TRBD1 (6 bases). V lost 7 bases and J lost 7, with 17 bases in between. Germline lookup yields CDR1 SQVTM and CDR2 ANQGSEA. The CDR3 length is 13 residues. DNA of the CDR3: TGCAGCGCCGAGGTGGGGGGCGGGCAGCCCCAGCATTTT. Protein: CSAEVGGGQPQHF.

This clonotype was counted at least ten times. The chain carries TRBV12-3 or TRBV12-4 and TRBJ2-7, with 9 positions matching TRBD1. The J segment lost 5 bases and the V segment lost 4 bases, leaving 15 bases of the junction unmatched. There are 17 residues in the CDR3. CDR3 nucleotide sequence: TGTGCCAGCAGTTCTTCACTTCGGGGGACAGGGTTAAACGAGCAGTACTTC. Translated, it gives CASSSSLRGTGLNEQYF.

In its sample, this clonotype was seen a few times. J is TRBJ2-7 and V is TRBV20-1; 7 bases align to TRBD2. The CDR3 contains 13 residues. V dropped 6 bases and J dropped 6; count of bases not matched to a gene: 11. Germline values: CDR1 DFQATT, CDR2 SNEGSKA (reference sequence). The CDR3 coding sequence is TGCAGTGCCAGGACTAGAGTGCTGGGCGAGCAGTACTTC. It specifies CSARTRVLGEQYF.

There are a few counts of this clonotype. The rearrangement uses TRBV2 and TRBJ1-1; D not resolved. Trimming removed 4 bases at V and 4 bases at J, with 13 bases between. This CDR3 is built from 14 residues. Germline V gene lookup returns CDR1 SNHLY and CDR2 FYNNEI. The CDR3 is CASSAGRRGTEAFF. In DNA form, the CDR3 reads TGTGCCAGCAGTGCCGGTCGGCGAGGCACTGAAGCTTTCTTT.

This clonotype showed up many times. V and J are TRBV13 and TRBJ2-3; 7 nucleotides line up with TRBD1. The CDR3 runs to 16 residues. V lost 0 bases to trimming and J lost 1 base; unmatched junction nucleotides: 4. Germline V CDR1 and CDR2: PRHDT, FYEKMQ (reference sequence). The CDR3 loop is CASSLGGGRGTDTQYF. The CDR3 bases are TGTGCCAGCAGCTTAGGAGGGGGCCGAGGCACAGATACGCAGTATTTT.

This clonotype was counted ten times or more. The genes are TRBV12-3 or TRBV12-4 and TRBJ1-5; D perhaps matches TRBD1 (6 bases). This CDR3 contains 16 residues. With 2 bases removed from V and 2 bases from J, the gap between germline ends came to 13 bases. The CDR3 spells CASSLMGGAGNQPQHF. The CDR3 DNA reads as TGTGCCAGCAGTTTAATGGGGGGCGCGGGCAATCAGCCCCAGCATTTT.

This clonotype has ten or more counts. The chain is built from TRBV7-2 and TRBJ2-3; the D gene is possibly TRBD2 (6 bases). The CDR3 spans 15 residues. CDR1 SGHTA and CDR2 FQGNSA come from the germline V gene. Trimming stripped 4 bases from V and 4 bases from J, with 15 bases between. CDR3 sequence: CASSSGGIDSDTQYF. Written as DNA, the CDR3 is TGTGCCAGCAGCTCAGGAGGGATCGATTCAGATACGCAGTATTTT.